This T cell receptor beta chain originates from a study of blood T cell repertoires in COVID-19. Generated by immunoSEQ multiplex PCR, the TCRdb table keeps only in-frame clones and is missing some. The sample comprises approximately 70,000 clones, approximately 86% of which are singletons, and 5% to 7.5% rests with the top ten. J was trimmed by 5 bases and V by 7 bases; bases with no gene match: 7. CDR1 and CDR2 from the germline V gene are SNHLY and FYNNEI. The CDR3 contains 14 residues. The receptor was derived from a woman aged 50 to 65 with acute or convalescent COVID-19. The sequencing input was peripheral blood. This chain uses TRBV2 with TRBJ1-1, with 10 bases matching TRBD1. The CDR3 DNA is TGTGCCAGCATCCCGGACAGGGGGAATACTGAAGCTTTCTTT. Amino acids: CASIPDRGNTEAFF.